This entry lists 9 T cell receptor beta chains sequenced from one sample in a study of cytomegalovirus exposure and HLA in healthy donors. The PCR made use of 60 Vbeta and 13 Jbeta primers. Here immunoSEQ multiplex PCR was the method, and the copy in TCRdb shows in-frame clones only, minus some. The table includes 150,000 to 200,000 clones, roughly 80% detected once. Sequenced input: PBMCs. The receptors shown here come from a male donor in good health and CMV-seronegative.

The rearrangement uses TRBV18 and TRBJ1-3; tentative D call: TRBD1 (6 bases). Trimming left V 4 bases short and J 0 bases short, with 19 bases between. The germline V gene encodes CDR1 KGHSH and CDR2 LQKENI. This CDR3 has 18 amino acids. The CDR3 region is CASSHGNPRQVSGNTIYF. CDR3 DNA: TGTGCCAGCTCACACGGGAATCCTCGACAGGTCTCTGGAAACACCATATATTTT. Filled out from reference TRBV18 and TRBJ1-3, the complete variable domain reads NAGVMQNPRHLVRRRGQEARLRCSPMKGHSHVYWYRQLPEEGLKFMVYLQKENIIDESGMPKERFSAEFPKEGPSILRIQQVVRGDSAAYFCASSHGNPRQVSGNTIYFGEGSWLTVV.

The chain employs TRBV7-9 and TRBJ1-1; D remains unclear. The V end lost 0 bases, the J end lost 3 bases, and 8 bases lay between the germline ends. Germline V gives CDR1 SEHNR, CDR2 FQNEAQ (reference sequence). The length of the CDR3 is 14 residues. CDR3 bases: TGTGCCAGCAGCTTAGCAGTCGGGGACACTGAAGCTTTCTTT. It codes for CASSLAVGDTEAFF.

The J gene is TRBJ2-3, the V gene TRBV4-1, with 11 positions matching TRBD2. Trimming took 0 bases from V and 0 from J; bases not matched to a gene: 8. Looked up from germline, CDR1 is MGHRA and CDR2 is YSYEKL. The CDR3 length is 19 residues. The DNA of the CDR3 is TGCGCCAGCAGCCAAGAATTAGCGGGAGGGGAGGCTAGCACAGATACGCAGTATTTT. Amino acid sequence: CASSQELAGGEASTDTQYF.

This clone has only a few counts. The chain recombines TRBV5-4 with TRBJ2-2; TRBD1 aligns across 8 bases. The germline V gene encodes CDR1 SGHNT and CDR2 YYREEE (reference sequence). Trimming at V came to 7 bases and at J to 6 bases, leaving 8 bases not matched to a gene. CDR3 length equals 14 residues. In DNA form, the CDR3 reads TGTGCCAGCGGACCACGGACAGGGCCCGGGGAGCTGTTTTTT. It encodes CASGPRTGPGELFF.

J is TRBJ1-2 and V is TRBV5-8, with a possible D match to TRBD1 (5 bases). Trimming pared 0 bases from V and 3 bases from J, leaving 12 bases between. Germline V gene data show CDR1 as SGHTS and CDR2 as YDEGEE. The CDR3 runs to 15 residues. The CDR3 DNA sequence: TGTGCCAGCAGCTTGGTGCGGGGGAGGGACTATGGCTACACCTTC. Residues: CASSLVRGRDYGYTF.

The J gene is TRBJ2-1, the V gene TRBV18, with TRBD2 matching 12 bases. CDR1 and CDR2 from the germline V gene are KGHSH and LQKENI. The CDR3 extends over 14 amino acids. The junction had 9 bases not matched to a gene; V was cut back by 5 bases and J by 13 bases. The CDR3 is CASSSLAGGPSQFF. In DNA form, the CDR3 reads TGTGCCAGCTCATCCCTAGCGGGAGGGCCCTCACAGTTCTTC.

This clone was seen more than once but under ten times. J is TRBJ2-2 and V is TRBV5-1, with 8 bases identical to TRBD2. Germline CDR1 is SGHRS and CDR2 is YFSETQ. The CDR3 runs 17 residues. The ends lost 0 bases at V and 5 bases at J; junction bases unmatched: 9. CDR3 coding DNA: TGCGCCAGCAGCTTGGCCGTGACGGGGGGGCAGACCGGGGAGCTGTTTTTT. Its translation: CASSLAVTGGQTGELFF.

This clone was recorded only once. The CDR3 spells CASSLGRPGYTF. The CDR3 nucleotides read TGTGCCAGCAGCTTAGGGAGGCCTGGCTACACCTTC. The V and J genes are TRBV7-2 and TRBJ1-2; the D is unclear. The CDR3 extends over 12 amino acids. Between the trimmed V and J ends, which lost 1 base and 7 bases, there was a span of 7 bases. Germline-derived CDR1 and CDR2 are SGHTA and FQGNSA. Full variable domain (rest looked up from reference TRBV7-2 and TRBJ1-2): GAGVSQSPSNKVTEKGKDVELRCDPISGHTALYWYRQSLGQGLEFLIYFQGNSAPDKSGLPSDRFSAERTGGSVSTLTIQRTQQEDSAVYLCASSLGRPGYTFGSGTRLTVV.

The chain links TRBV30 to TRBJ2-2; 7 bases are a match to TRBD2. The CDR3 is 16 residues long. With V trimmed by 0 bases and J by 4 bases, 8 bases remained unmatched. Germline CDR1 reads GTSNPN; CDR2 reads SVGIG (reference sequence). CDR3 in amino acids: CAWSVTAGWSTGELFF. The CDR3 DNA follows: TGTGCCTGGAGTGTAACAGCGGGATGGAGCACCGGGGAGCTGTTTTTT. The full variable domain, rest sourced from reference TRBV30 and TRBJ2-2, is SQTIHQWPATLVQPVGSPLSLECTVEGTSNPNLYWYRQAAGRGLQLLFYSVGIGQISSEVPQNLSASRPQDRQFILSSKKLLLSDSGFYLCAWSVTAGWSTGELFFGEGSRLTVL.